The rows below give T cell receptor beta chains drawn from one sample of a study of T-cell reconstitution after alpha-beta-depleted transplantation in children. TCRdb passed the PCR reads through MiXCR, listing each CDR3 protein once. This table has about 900,000 distinct CDR3 sequences, 25% to 30% appearing once. Sample: PBMCs, mostly from graft donor cells, taken 360 days after TCRalphabeta/CD19-depleted stem cell transplant. The receptors were sampled from a boy under two years old who had a stem cell transplant for SCID, so the T cells may come from the graft donor. Each CDR3 is given with its conserved first and last residue. The D gene is left open where the match is weak. For some rows the clone size is stated as once, few or many, or as a class when expanded; others skip it.

size: -
D: -
V: TRBV2
J: TRBJ2-7
DNA: TGTGCCAGCAAGGAAGGATGGCACGAGCAGTACTTC
CDR3: CASKEGWHEQYF

size: many
D: -
V: TRBV9
J: TRBJ2-1
DNA: TGTGCCAGTAGTGTCGGGGGTAGGTCCTACAATGAGCAGTTCTTC
CDR3: CASSVGGRSYNEQFF

size: -
D: -
V: TRBV7-9
J: TRBJ2-1
DNA: TGTGCCAGCAGCTTTGGGGGCGCGAGGAATGAGCAGTTCTTC
CDR3: CASSFGGARNEQFF

size: -
D: -
V: TRBV9
J: TRBJ2-1
DNA: TGTGCCAGCAGCGTAACGTCAGGCTTTTCCTACAATGAGCAGTTCTTC
CDR3: CASSVTSGFSYNEQFF

size: once
D: -
V: TRBV11-2
J: TRBJ2-7
DNA: TGTGCCAGCACGGGGATTCCCAACTACGAGCAGTACTTC
CDR3: CASTGIPNYEQYF

size: -
D: -
V: TRBV18
J: TRBJ2-7
DNA: TGTGCCAGCTCACCACGAGGGGTTCTATTCCGGGGCGAGCAGTACTTC
CDR3: CASSPRGVLFRGEQYF

size: -
D: TRBD2
V: TRBV9
J: TRBJ2-3
DNA: TGTGCCAGCAGCGAGGGGGGACTAGCGGGGGGGCAGGATACGCAGTATTTT
CDR3: CASSEGGLAGGQDTQYF

size: -
D: TRBD1
V: TRBV7-9
J: TRBJ2-1
DNA: TGTGCCAGCAGCTTAGAGGGACAGGTCTACAATGAGCAGTTCTTC
CDR3: CASSLEGQVYNEQFF

size: -
D: -
V: TRBV25-1
J: TRBJ2-7
DNA: TGTGCCAGCAGTGAAGAGGTCAGGGGCAGAGGCGAGCAGTACTTC
CDR3: CASSEEVRGRGEQYF

size: few
D: -
V: TRBV25-1
J: TRBJ2-1
DNA: TGTGCCAGCAGTGAATTACCGGGACGCGATGAGCAGTTCTTC
CDR3: CASSELPGRDEQFF

size: -
D: -
V: TRBV7-9
J: TRBJ2-3
DNA: TGTGCCAGCAGCTTGGGGGCCCCAACTAGCACAGATACGCAGTATTTT
CDR3: CASSLGAPTSTDTQYF

size: few
D: TRBD1
V: TRBV20-1
J: TRBJ2-7
DNA: TGCAGTGCTAGAGATCCCCGGACAGGGGCCTTCTACGAGCAGTACTTC
CDR3: CSARDPRTGAFYEQYF

size: few
D: TRBD1
V: TRBV28
J: TRBJ1-6
DNA: TGTGCCAGCAGCCCCGACAGGGGAGATTCACCCCTCCACTTT
CDR3: CASSPDRGDSPLHF

size: many
D: -
V: TRBV24-1
J: TRBJ2-2
DNA: TGTGCCACCAGTGACGGGGGATCCGGGGAGCTGTTTTTT
CDR3: CATSDGGSGELFF

size: few
D: TRBD2
V: TRBV2
J: TRBJ2-3
DNA: TGTGCCAGCAGTGAGGGAGCGGGGGTCCTCACAGATACGCAGTATTTT
CDR3: CASSEGAGVLTDTQYF

size: -
D: -
V: TRBV5-1
J: TRBJ2-3
DNA: TGCGCCAGCAGCTCCGGCAGCGCAGATACGCAGTATTTT
CDR3: CASSSGSADTQYF

size: -
D: -
V: TRBV24-1
J: TRBJ2-4
DNA: TGTGCCACCAGTGACCCAACCAGTCCCAAAAACATTCAGTACTTC
CDR3: CATSDPTSPKNIQYF

size: few
D: -
V: TRBV21-1
J: TRBJ1-6
DNA: TGTGCCAGCAGCCGACAGGGGAGCTCCTATAATTCACCCCTCCACTTT
CDR3: CASSRQGSSYNSPLHF

size: -
D: TRBD1
V: TRBV28
J: TRBJ2-3
DNA: TGTGCCAGCAGACTAAGGACAGGGGGGAGCACAGATACGCAGTATTTT
CDR3: CASRLRTGGSTDTQYF

size: -
D: -
V: TRBV7-3
J: TRBJ2-3
DNA: TGTGCCAGCAGTCCCGACGGGGGAACAGATACGCAGTATTTT
CDR3: CASSPDGGTDTQYF

size: -
D: -
V: TRBV7-7
J: TRBJ2-7
DNA: TGTGCCAGCAGCTCCCCTTCTTGCAGGGGGGCCTCCTACGAGCAGTACTTC
CDR3: CASSSPSCRGASYEQYF

size: -
D: TRBD2
V: TRBV10-3
J: TRBJ2-2
DNA: TGTGCCATCAGGCCCCTGCGGGGGGGATCTGGGACCGGGGAGCTGTTTTTT
CDR3: CAIRPLRGGSGTGELFF

size: -
D: TRBD1
V: TRBV15
J: TRBJ2-7
DNA: TGTGCCACCAGCTCTTCGGCCGGGACAGGGAAACACCACGAGCAGTACTTC
CDR3: CATSSSAGTGKHHEQYF

size: -
D: -
V: TRBV12-3/TRBV12-4
J: TRBJ2-2
DNA: TGTGCCAGCAGCCCGGGATGGGGGCAGGGGGAGCTGTTTTTT
CDR3: CASSPGWGQGELFF

size: few
D: -
V: TRBV2
J: TRBJ2-7
DNA: TGTGCCAGCAGTAGGGACGTTCTCTACGAGCAGTACTTC
CDR3: CASSRDVLYEQYF

size: -
D: -
V: TRBV11-3
J: TRBJ2-1
DNA: TGTGCCAGCAGCCCGGACAGCTCACTCATGGACAATGAGCAGTTCTTC
CDR3: CASSPDSSLMDNEQFF

size: -
D: TRBD1
V: TRBV12-3/TRBV12-4
J: TRBJ2-3
DNA: TGTGCCAGCAGTCTTACAGGGGGCGACGCAGATACGCAGTATTTT
CDR3: CASSLTGGDADTQYF

size: few
D: -
V: TRBV28
J: TRBJ2-3
DNA: TGTGCCAGCAGTTCGAGCGGAGATACGCAGTATTTT
CDR3: CASSSSGDTQYF

size: once
D: -
V: TRBV5-1
J: TRBJ2-1
DNA: TGCGCCAGCAGCTTGTCACGTTTTGGACAGCACAATGAGCAGTTCTTC
CDR3: CASSLSRFGQHNEQFF

size: -
D: -
V: TRBV7-2
J: TRBJ1-3
DNA: TGTGCCAGCAGCTTATTTGCGGCGGGAGGGGACACCATATATTTT
CDR3: CASSLFAAGGDTIYF

size: -
D: -
V: TRBV6-6
J: TRBJ2-7
DNA: TGTGCCAGCCGAAGCCGGAGCTCCTACGAGCAGTACTTC
CDR3: CASRSRSSYEQYF

size: few
D: -
V: TRBV5-1
J: TRBJ2-7
DNA: TGCGCCAGCAGCTTAGGCAGGGTTAACTCCGACGAGCAGTACTTC
CDR3: CASSLGRVNSDEQYF

size: -
D: -
V: TRBV5-1
J: TRBJ2-7
DNA: TGCGCCAGCAGCTTGGAGGAGGGCCGCCCCTCCTACGAGCAGTACTTC
CDR3: CASSLEEGRPSYEQYF

size: -
D: TRBD2
V: TRBV6-1
J: TRBJ2-5
DNA: TGTGCCAGCAGTGAAACGGATAGGCTAGCGGGGGCGAAAGAGACCCAGTACTTC
CDR3: CASSETDRLAGAKETQYF

size: -
D: -
V: TRBV3-1
J: TRBJ1-1
DNA: TGTGCCAGCAGCCAAGGCGCGGGAGGCTACACTGAAGCTTTCTTT
CDR3: CASSQGAGGYTEAFF

size: once
D: -
V: TRBV7-2
J: TRBJ2-7
DNA: TGTGCCAGCAGCTCTAGGGTTGCGCCGGTGCAGTACTTC
CDR3: CASSSRVAPVQYF

size: -
D: -
V: TRBV6-1
J: TRBJ1-1
DNA: TGTGCCAGCATCGACATATTGCCCGGCACTGAAGCTTTCTTT
CDR3: CASIDILPGTEAFF

size: few
D: -
V: TRBV29-1
J: TRBJ1-1
DNA: TGCAGCGTTGGGAGCGTTAGAGCTTTCTTT
CDR3: CSVGSVRAFF